Following are 7 T cell receptor beta chains from one sample sequenced in a study of T-cell memory formation after mild COVID-19. MiXCR, applied by TCRdb to the 5' RACE reads, yields one record per CDR3 protein. The table lists 170,000 or so distinct CDR3 sequences, about 20% of them singletons. What was sequenced was PBMCs or a T cell subset sorted from them (not recorded which). All receptors derive from an adult woman who had mild COVID-19 (a few samples of this study predate the infection). Cell type and time point are not known.

This clonotype has just a few counts. The CDR3: CASSERDRGADTQYF. The CDR3 region has the DNA TGTGCCAGCAGTGAACGGGACAGGGGCGCAGATACGCAGTATTTT. The chain carries TRBV6-5 and TRBJ2-3; 10 positions match TRBD1. V shed 5 bases, J shed 4 bases, and the junction held 6 bases outside the gene matches. CDR1 is MNHEY and CDR2 is SVGAGI in the germline V gene. This CDR3 has 15 residues.

The chain joins TRBV5-1 to TRBJ2-1; 10 bases fit TRBD1. CDR3 length: 14 amino acids. V dropped 3 bases and J dropped 9; count of bases not matched to a gene: 6. CDR1 and CDR2 (germline): SGHRS, YFSETQ. CDR3 sequence (DNA): TGCGCCAGCAGCTATCGACAGGGGGCGTTTGAGCAGTTCTTC. Amino acids: CASSYRQGAFEQFF.

Only a few counts were recorded for this clonotype. The genes are TRBV20-1 and TRBJ2-7; 9 nucleotides match TRBD2. The CDR3 has 11 residues. CDR1 and CDR2 (germline): DFQATT, SNEGSKA (reference sequence). Germline trimming cut 2 bases from V and 9 bases from J; bases unmatched to any gene: 2. The CDR3 DNA follows: TGCAGTGCTAGAACACTAGCGGGGCAGTACTTC. Translating gives CSARTLAGQYF.

This clonotype was recorded many times. V usage is TRBV5-1 and J usage is TRBJ1-6; D unclear. From germline, CDR1 is SGHRS and CDR2 YFSETQ. Trimming shortened V by 0 bases and J by 6 bases, and 16 bases separated the two germline ends. This CDR3 spans 17 amino acids. The CDR3 sequence: CASSLEALSAFNSPLHF. The CDR3 DNA follows: TGCGCCAGCAGCTTGGAGGCTCTCTCAGCCTTTAATTCACCCCTCCACTTT.

This chain links TRBV12-3 or TRBV12-4 with TRBJ2-2; 11 bases match TRBD2. V trimming: 4 bases; J trimming: 0 bases; junction bases outside the gene matches: 4. This CDR3 has 17 amino acids. This CDR3 is CASSSRLAGTNTGELFF. The CDR3 coding sequence is TGTGCCAGCAGTTCTAGACTAGCGGGAACGAACACCGGGGAGCTGTTTTTT.

The CDR3 spells CASSWGPRPRQETQYF. The CDR3 DNA is TGTGCCAGCAGCTGGGGGCCCCGTCCCAGACAAGAGACCCAGTACTTC. This chain uses TRBV7-9 with TRBJ2-5; D possibly corresponds to TRBD1 (6 bases). CDR3 length equals 16 residues. In germline, CDR1 is SEHNR, CDR2 FQNEAQ (reference sequence). Trimming removed 4 bases from V and 2 bases from J, with 17 bases in between.

This clonotype has a handful of counts. V and J are TRBV6-2 or TRBV6-3 and TRBJ2-3, with D maybe TRBD1 (6 bases). With 4 bases removed from V and 2 bases from J, the gap between germline ends came to 19 bases. The CDR3 sequence is 17 residues long. Germline CDR1 is MNHEY and CDR2 is SVGEGT. The DNA of the CDR3 is TGTGCCAGCAGTTCCAGAGACTTGGACAGATTCACAGATACGCAGTATTTT. It translates to CASSSRDLDRFTDTQYF.